The clone carrying this T cell receptor (beta chain) was counted between two and nine times. The antigen remains undetermined. Primers used in a second PCR of roughly 6 to 12 cycles were a sample-barcoded 5' primer and a J-beta primer mix. TCRdb recomputed calls from the 5' RACE reads with MiXCR, one row per CDR3 protein. The sample comprises 1.6 million or so distinct CDR3 sequences, roughly 32% of which are singletons, and roughly 12% rests with the top ten. These data belong to a study of blood T cells in healthy people across ages. Study-level background: Researchers report that template switching captured about one barcoded beta molecule per two T cells. Points from the study as a whole: The study found TCR beta diversity correlated strongly with naive T cell percentage. A roughly linear age-dependent decrease characterized TCR beta diversity per million T cells. Estimates of total diversity, which came from one million sequenced T cells, were considered to be underestimates.

Trimming pared 2 bases from V and 6 bases from J, leaving 8 bases between. The CDR3 is 13 residues long. Material for sequencing was blood. This TCR was sampled from a woman aged 25 to 45 in good health. The chain links TRBV12-3 or TRBV12-4 to TRBJ2-1; D call uncertain. The CDR3 nucleotides are TGTGCCAGCAGTTTAAGCCTAGTCAATGAGCAGTTCTTC. Translation: CASSLSLVNEQFF.